Each of the 21 T cell receptor beta chains below was sequenced from the same sample in a study of blood T cell repertoires in COVID-19. Sequenced by immunoSEQ multiplex PCR; TCRdb stores in-frame clones only, minus some. The sample lists 190,000 or so clones; around 85% were seen once. The source material was peripheral blood. All receptors derive from a man aged 45 to 65 who had recovered from COVID-19.

The genes are TRBV5-1 and TRBJ2-1; D is ambiguous. CDR1 SGHRS and CDR2 YFSETQ come from the germline V gene. Trimming removed 0 bases from V and 0 bases from J, with 7 bases in between. This CDR3 spans 15 amino acids. The CDR3 region is CASSLERASYNEQFF. The CDR3 DNA sequence: TGCGCCAGCAGCTTGGAAAGAGCCTCCTACAATGAGCAGTTCTTC.

The rearrangement joins TRBV5-1 to TRBJ2-2; 10 positions match TRBD2. Germline V gene data show CDR1 as SGHRS and CDR2 as YFSETQ. V lost 2 bases to trimming and J lost 7 bases; unmatched junction nucleotides: 8. This CDR3 contains 16 residues. The CDR3, as DNA: TGCGCCAGCAGCTTAGGAGCGGGAGGGCCAAACGGGGAGCTGTTTTTT. It codes for CASSLGAGGPNGELFF. The full variable domain, completed using reference TRBV5-1 and TRBJ2-2, is KAGVTQTPRYLIKTRGQQVTLSCSPISGHRSVSWYQQTPGQGLQFLFEYFSETQRNKGNFPGRFSGRQFSNSRSEMNVSTLELGDSALYLCASSLGAGGPNGELFFGEGSRLTVL.

V and J are TRBV5-1 and TRBJ2-7; 9 nucleotides match TRBD2. Germline lookup yields CDR1 SGHRS and CDR2 YFSETQ. V was pared by 0 bases and J by 3 bases, with 4 bases of the junction left unmatched. The CDR3 loop spans 15 amino acids. CDR3 amino acids: CASSLDGTSFYEQYF. The DNA of the CDR3 is TGCGCCAGCAGCTTGGACGGGACTAGCTTCTACGAGCAGTACTTC.

The gene calls are TRBV7-2 and TRBJ2-7, with 8 bases lining up with TRBD1. V shed 2 bases and J 4 bases; nucleotides not matched to a gene: 4. The CDR3 consists of 14 residues. Germline CDR1 SGHTA, CDR2 FQGNSA. CDR3 in DNA: TGTGCCAGCAGCTTAAGACAGGGGACGTACGAGCAGTACTTC. Amino acid sequence: CASSLRQGTYEQYF.

There are a few counts of this clone. V is TRBV5-5 and J is TRBJ2-2, with TRBD2 matching over 10 bases. Germline lookup yields CDR1 SGHKS and CDR2 YYEKEE (reference sequence). J gave up 5 bases and V 6 bases, and 4 bases lay outside the gene matches. The CDR3 has 14 amino acids. The CDR3 nucleotides read TGTGCCAGCACTATAGCGGGAGGAACCGGGGAGCTGTTTTTT. This gives the protein CASTIAGGTGELFF.

This clone showed up just once. The CDR3 nucleotides are TGTGCCAGCTCACCAACTACATCTAGCACAGATACGCAGTATTTT. Translating it yields CASSPTTSSTDTQYF. The genes are TRBV18 and TRBJ2-3, with unresolved D. Trimming cost V 2 bases and J 0 bases, with 9 bases left between them. This CDR3 region has 15 residues. Germline V lookup: CDR1 KGHSH, CDR2 LQKENI.

The chain has TRBV12-1 and TRBJ2-5; the listed D gene, TRBD2, was not tested against the DNA. TRBV12-1 is a listed pseudogene. The CDR3 consists of 16 residues. DNA for the CDR3: TGTGCCAGCAGCCGGGGAGAGACGACACCCACGGAGACCCAGTACTTC. Its translation is CASSRGETTPTETQYF.

V gene TRBV18 combines with J gene TRBJ1-4; tentative D call: TRBD1 (6 bases). The CDR3 totals 15 residues. V was pared by 3 bases and J by 0 bases, with 8 bases between. Germline CDR1 is KGHSH and CDR2 is LQKENI. CDR3 DNA sequence: TGTGCCAGCTCACCTAGGACAGCAACTAATGAAAAACTGTTTTTT. Its protein product is CASSPRTATNEKLFF.

The chain carries TRBV28 and TRBJ1-5; D is possibly TRBD1 (6 bases). This CDR3 comprises 17 residues. V was shortened by 2 bases and J by 6 bases, with 20 bases between the two germline ends. CDR1 MDHEN and CDR2 SYDVKM come from the germline V gene. As DNA, the CDR3 is TGTGCCAGCAGTTTAGTAGGGAGGGGGGTCTCAGTTCAGCCCCAGCATTTT. This sequence encodes CASSLVGRGVSVQPQHF. The entire variable domain, with the rest obtained from reference TRBV28 and TRBJ1-5, is as follows: DVKVTQSSRYLVKRTGEKVFLECVQDMDHENMFWYRQDPGLGLRLIYFSYDVKMKEKGDIPEGYSVSREKKERFSLILESASTNQTSMYLCASSLVGRGVSVQPQHFGDGTRLSIL.

This sequence joins TRBV5-6 and TRBJ1-1; possible D gene TRBD1, 6 bases. CDR1 and CDR2 (germline): SGHDT, YYEEEE. Trimming pared 5 bases from V and 4 bases from J, leaving 12 bases between. The CDR3 totals 13 residues. In nucleotides, the CDR3 is TGTGCCAGCAGTTACAGGGTCGGCACTGAAGCTTTCTTT. Its protein is CASSYRVGTEAFF.

The rearrangement links TRBV19 to TRBJ2-1; 7 nucleotides agree with TRBD1. CDR3 length: 15 amino acids. Germline assignment: CDR1 LNHDA and CDR2 SQIVND (reference sequence). V shed 5 bases, J shed 6 bases, and the junction held 10 bases outside the gene matches. The CDR3 DNA reads TGTGCCAGTAGTCACAGGGGATCCCCTACCAATGAGCAGTTCTTC. Translation: CASSHRGSPTNEQFF. The complete variable domain, with remaining parts taken from reference TRBV19 and TRBJ2-1, reads DGGITQSPKYLFRKEGQNVTLSCEQNLNHDAMYWYRQDPGQGLRLIYYSQIVNDFQKGDIAEGYSVSREKKESFPLTVTSAQKNPTAFYLCASSHRGSPTNEQFFGPGTRLTVL.

The rearrangement links TRBV24-1 to TRBJ2-3; D is unclear. Per the germline V gene, CDR1 is KGHDR and CDR2 is SFDVKD. The V end was cut by 2 bases, the J end by 6 bases, with 8 bases between. The CDR3 sequence is 13 residues long. In DNA, the CDR3 is TGTGCCACCAGTGATTATAGCTCGGATACGCAGTATTTT. Translated: CATSDYSSDTQYF.

Details on this clone: The same CDR3 also results from other DNA sequences found in this sample. The gene calls are TRBV19 and TRBJ1-2, with a possible D match to TRBD1 (6 bases). CDR3 size: 13 residues. In germline, CDR1 is LNHDA, CDR2 SQIVND (reference sequence). V was shortened by 0 bases and J by 8 bases, with 10 bases between the two germline ends. The CDR3 sequence: CASSIDRGRGYTF. The CDR3 DNA reads TGTGCCAGTAGTATAGACAGGGGTCGCGGCTACACCTTC.

The chain employs TRBV3-1 (or the pseudogene TRBV3-2) and TRBJ2-2; 10 nucleotides align to TRBD2. Germline V gene data show CDR1 as LGHDT and CDR2 as YNNKEL (reference sequence). The length of the CDR3 is 16 residues. With V trimmed by 2 bases and J by 5 bases, 5 bases remained unmatched. The CDR3 loop is CASSQLAGGWTGELFF. CDR3 coding DNA: TGTGCCAGCAGCCAATTAGCGGGAGGATGGACCGGGGAGCTGTTTTTT.

V gene TRBV30 combines with J gene TRBJ2-1; the match to TRBD2 covers 12 bases. CDR1 is GTSNPN and CDR2 is SVGIG in the germline V gene (reference sequence). The CDR3 sequence is 14 residues long. V trimming: 8 bases; J trimming: 7 bases; junction bases outside the gene matches: 9. DNA of the CDR3: TGTGCCGGAAACCTAGCGGGAGGGTGGAATGAGCAGTTCTTC. This codes for CAGNLAGGWNEQFF.

The V and J genes are TRBV7-6 and TRBJ2-2; possible D gene TRBD1, 6 bases. The CDR3 is 16 residues long. Trimming took 2 bases from V and 5 from J, leaving 15 bases between them. CDR1 is SGHVS, CDR2 FNYEAQ, per germline. The CDR3 coding sequence is TGTGCCAGCAGCTTAAGTACAGGGTATGGTACCGGGGAGCTGTTTTTT. Translated: CASSLSTGYGTGELFF.

The chain recombines TRBV12-5 with TRBJ2-1; 11 nucleotides agree with TRBD1. This CDR3 has 14 residues. Germline V gene data show CDR1 as LGHNT and CDR2 as FRNRAP. V shed 6 bases, J shed 6 bases, and the junction held 4 bases outside the gene matches. This chain's CDR3 is CASGSGTGGNEQFF. The CDR3 DNA is TGTGCTAGTGGCTCCGGGACAGGGGGCAATGAGCAGTTCTTC.

The chain combines TRBV7-8 with TRBJ2-3, with 12 bases lining up with TRBD2. The CDR3 totals 22 residues. CDR1 and CDR2 (germline): SGHVS, FQNEAQ. The ends lost 2 bases at V and 9 bases at J; junction bases unmatched: 27. CDR3 loop: CASSLRALRGLAGRGGSNTQYF. The CDR3 DNA sequence: TGTGCCAGCAGCTTAAGGGCCCTTCGAGGACTAGCGGGAAGAGGAGGGTCGAACACGCAGTATTTT.

This clone was observed once. V is TRBV28 and J is TRBJ1-2; a possible D gene is TRBD1 (6 bases). Germline V CDR1 and CDR2: MDHEN, SYDVKM. The CDR3 totals 13 residues. V dropped 7 bases and J dropped 2 bases, with 11 bases sitting between them. CDR3: CASMPGVNYGYTF. In DNA form, the CDR3 reads TGTGCCAGCATGCCAGGGGTAAACTATGGCTACACCTTC.

The rearrangement links TRBV9 to TRBJ2-7; 11 bases line up with TRBD2. Unmatched junction bases numbered 5, after V lost 3 bases and J lost 3 bases. CDR1 and CDR2 (germline): SGDLS, YYNGEE. The length of the CDR3 is 15 residues. CDR3 sequence: CASSEGTSGDYEQYF. DNA for the CDR3: TGTGCCAGCAGCGAGGGGACTAGCGGAGACTACGAGCAGTACTTC.

On this clone: Compared with germline, one end of the junction differs, possibly owing to a read error. This chain links TRBV28 with TRBJ1-2; D gene ambiguous. Germline V gene sequence: CDR1 MDHEN, CDR2 SYDVKM. The CDR3 has 13 amino acids. The CDR3 DNA sequence: TGTGCCAGCAGCCCTAAAATTACGATTCAGGTTTTCTTC. This translates into CASSPKITIQVFF.